This T cell receptor (beta chain) was obtained from a study of cytomegalovirus exposure and HLA in healthy donors. Whole-study results and caveats: Per a prior analysis, the majority of TCR beta V segments were productive roughly 87% or roughly 30% of the time. Rare TCR sequences dominated, though some public TCRs recurred in many donors. Owing to their indistinguishability, certain V segments, notably TRBV6-2 and TRBV6-3, were excluded.

In the case of this clone: Antigen unknown.

Vbeta (60) and Jbeta (13) primers were used in the PCR. Only in-frame clones appear in the TCRdb table, and some are missing; sequencing was by immunoSEQ multiplex PCR. The table has 250,000 to 350,000 clones, about nine tenths seen once. Germline V gives CDR1 SGHRS, CDR2 YFSETQ. V was cut by 4 bases and J by 0 bases, with 13 bases left in between. CDR3 length: 15 amino acids. The receptor was isolated from a man between 35 and 55 years old in good health and CMV-seropositive. The sample was PBMCs. The J gene is TRBJ1-1, the V gene TRBV5-1, with D uncertain. CDR3: CASSLTGFMNTEAFF. The CDR3 DNA sequence: TGCGCCAGCAGCCTGACGGGGTTCATGAACACTGAAGCTTTCTTT.